The source of this T cell receptor (beta chain) is a study of response to subunit inactivated influenza vaccine. The table lists this clonotype with a few counts. The J segment lost 3 bases and the V segment lost 1 base, leaving 6 bases of the junction unmatched. CDR1 MDHEN and CDR2 SYDVKM come from the germline V gene. The CDR3 totals 15 residues. TCRdb reanalysed the RT-PCR reads using MiXCR and keeps one entry per CDR3 protein. Counted here are some 540,000 distinct CDR3 sequences, approximately 20% occurring once; the ten biggest clones make up about 3%. The data were also submitted as part of a second study, on T cells expressing NK-cell markers. That work adds: 5'RACE template switching with UMIs generated TCR beta cDNA. Several experiments confined sorting to alpha-beta TCR T cells with an anti-gamma-delta TCR antibody.

This clonotype originated in a man over 45 who received an inactivated influenza vaccine. The gene calls are TRBV28 and TRBJ2-7, with TRBD2 matching 7 bases. Specimen: CD4+ T cells sorted from PBMCs, collected roughly 13 days after vaccination. The CDR3 loop is CASSLFPQRGYEQYF. CDR3 DNA: TGTGCCAGCAGTTTATTCCCCCAGCGGGGCTACGAGCAGTACTTC.